This T cell receptor (beta chain) was documented in a study of post-analysis software for immune sequencing data. Study-wide points: Compared with controls, patients had more of five TRBV segments, including TRBV5-6, TRBV5-1 and TRBV20-1. The study found significantly lower normalized Chao1 diversity in multiple sclerosis patients than in controls.

Unique molecular identifiers were carried by the TCR beta cDNA libraries. TCRdb fed the PCR reads into MiXCR, producing one record per CDR3 protein. The repertoire has more than 450,000 distinct CDR3 sequences, 30% to 40% of them found once; the top ten carry about 5.6%. This clonotype has only a few counts. The antigen remains undetermined. The CDR3 is 15 amino acids. Between the trimmed V and J ends, which lost 3 bases and 1 base, there was a span of 13 bases. CDR1 and CDR2 (germline): SGHDT, YYEEEE. The chain is built from TRBV5-6 and TRBJ2-5; D ambiguous. What was sequenced was blood. This sequence originates from a girl under 18 with multiple sclerosis. The CDR3, as DNA: TGTGCCAGCAGCTGGGCAACCGGCTCCCAAGAGACCCAGTACTTC. It yields the protein CASSWATGSQETQYF.